There are a few counts of the clone carrying this TCR beta chain. Its antigen remains unknown. Reverse transcription of all isolated RNA meant that expressed TCRB transcripts were sequenced. Approximately 3.6 million reads per sample were averaged for naive, central memory and regulatory samples. TCRdb's table, derived via immunoSEQ multiplex PCR, lists solely in-frame clones and lacks some. The sample includes over 600,000 clones, under 15% of them seen just once. These data are taken from a study of beta chain features in type 1 diabetes. Study-wide results and limits: Patients with Type 1 diabetes showed moderately but significantly shorter TCRB CDR3s in all four CD4+ subsets.

Trimming shortened V by 3 bases and J by 2 bases, and 12 bases separated the two germline ends. This CDR3 has 14 residues. The V gene's germline CDR1 is SGHRS and CDR2 YFSETQ. Sequencing was done on a sample of naive CD4+ T cells from blood. The clonotype was recovered from a man under 40 with type 1 diabetes. The chain combines TRBV5-1 with TRBJ2-7; D may correspond to TRBD1 or TRBD2 (5 bases each). The CDR3 sequence is CASSYRDGAYEQYF. The CDR3, as DNA: TGCGCCAGCAGCTACCGGGACGGAGCCTACGAGCAGTACTTC.